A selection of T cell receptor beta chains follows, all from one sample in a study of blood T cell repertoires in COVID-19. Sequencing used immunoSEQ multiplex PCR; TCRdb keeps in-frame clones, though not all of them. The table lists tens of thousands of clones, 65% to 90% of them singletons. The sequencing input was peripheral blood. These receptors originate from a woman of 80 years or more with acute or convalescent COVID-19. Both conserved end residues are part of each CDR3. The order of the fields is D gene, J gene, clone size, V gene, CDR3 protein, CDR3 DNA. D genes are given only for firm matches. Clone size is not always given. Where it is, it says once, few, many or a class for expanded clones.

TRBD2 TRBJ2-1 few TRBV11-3 CASGLAGGYNEQFF TGTGCCAGCGGACTAGCGGGGGGTTACAATGAGCAGTTCTTC
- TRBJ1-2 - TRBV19 CASSMAFLEAYGYTF TGTGCCAGTAGTATGGCCTTCTTGGAGGCCTATGGCTACACCTTC
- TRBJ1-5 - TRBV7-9 CASSIGHSNQPQHF TGTGCCAGCAGCATTGGACATAGCAATCAGCCCCAGCATTTT
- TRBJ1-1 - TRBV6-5 CASTPGSLGPTEAFF TGTGCCAGCACTCCGGGGTCACTCGGACCCACTGAAGCTTTCTTT
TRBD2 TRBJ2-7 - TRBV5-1 CASSATASGGKYEQYF TGCGCCAGCAGCGCTACGGCTAGCGGGGGAAAGTACGAGCAGTACTTC
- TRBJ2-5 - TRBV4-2 CASSQDGQEETQYF TGTGCCAGCAGCCAAGATGGGCAGGAAGAGACCCAGTACTTC
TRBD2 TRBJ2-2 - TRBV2 CASGGLAGGPTTGELFF TGTGCCAGCGGGGGACTAGCGGGGGGGCCGACCACCGGGGAGCTGTTTTTT
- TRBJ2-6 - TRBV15 CATSNSILGVLTF TGTGCCACCAGCAACAGTATCCTCGGCGTCCTGACTTTC
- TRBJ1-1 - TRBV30 CAWSAMTTAFF TGTGCCTGGAGTGCCATGACTACGGCTTTCTTT
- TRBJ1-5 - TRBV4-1 CASSQEGALGPQHF TGCGCCAGCAGCCAAGAGGGGGCCCTCGGGCCCCAGCATTTT
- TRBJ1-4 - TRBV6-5 CASSYSQAGGEKLFF TGTGCCAGCAGTTACTCCCAGGCGGGGGGTGAAAAACTGTTTTTT
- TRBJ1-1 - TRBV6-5 CASSRQGYVTEAFF TGTGCCAGCAGTCGCCAGGGTTATGTCACTGAAGCTTTCTTT
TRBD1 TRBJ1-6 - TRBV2 CASRPTGSSNSPLHF TGTGCCAGCAGGCCGACAGGGTCAAGTAATTCACCCCTCCACTTT
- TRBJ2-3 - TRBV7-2 CASRREGLADTQYF TGTGCCAGCAGACGGGAAGGGCTCGCAGATACGCAGTATTTT
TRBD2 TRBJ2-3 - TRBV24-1 CATSDTRASGTPDTQYF TGTGCCACCAGTGATACCCGAGCTAGCGGGACCCCGGATACGCAGTATTTT
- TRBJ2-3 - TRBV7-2 CASSLGHSVITDTQYF TGTGCCAGCAGCTTGGGGCACTCGGTCATCACAGATACGCAGTATTTT
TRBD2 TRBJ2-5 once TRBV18 CASSPGTRVKTQYF TGTGCCAGCTCACCCGGGACTAGAGTAAAGACCCAGTACTTC
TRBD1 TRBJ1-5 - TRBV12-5 CASGQRTGGGNQPQHF TGTGCTAGTGGTCAGCGGACAGGGGGAGGCAATCAGCCCCAGCATTTT
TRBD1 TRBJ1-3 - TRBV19 CASSIATGTGGNTIYF TGTGCCAGTAGTATAGCAACCGGGACAGGTGGAAACACCATATATTTT
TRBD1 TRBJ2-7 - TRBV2 CASSGQGPPYEQYF TGTGCCAGCAGCGGACAGGGGCCTCCCTACGAGCAGTACTTC
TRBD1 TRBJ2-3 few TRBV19 CASRETGASTDTQYF TGTGCCAGTAGGGAGACAGGGGCCAGCACAGATACGCAGTATTTT
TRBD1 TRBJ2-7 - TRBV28 CASSIRQGGDEQYF TGTGCCAGCAGTATCCGACAGGGTGGAGACGAGCAGTACTTC
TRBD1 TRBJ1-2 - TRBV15 CATSRGQGERGYTF TGTGCCACCAGCAGAGGGCAGGGGGAGCGTGGCTACACCTTC
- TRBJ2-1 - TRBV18 CASSPPNQRGMTRGEQFF TGTGCCAGCTCACCACCTAATCAAAGGGGAATGACGCGGGGTGAGCAGTTCTTC
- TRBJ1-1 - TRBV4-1 CASSPYGQNTEAFF TGCGCCAGCAGCCCCTACGGACAGAACACTGAAGCTTTCTTT
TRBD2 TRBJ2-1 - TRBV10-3 CAISDGTTDSIEQFF TGTGCCATCAGTGATGGGACTACTGATTCTATTGAGCAGTTCTTC
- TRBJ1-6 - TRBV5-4 CASSLMGEVYNSPLHF TGTGCCAGCAGCTTGATGGGGGAGGTCTATAATTCACCCCTCCACTTT
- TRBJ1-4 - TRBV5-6 CASSSGGRTNEKLFF TGTGCCAGCAGCTCTGGGGGGAGGACTAATGAAAAACTGTTTTTT
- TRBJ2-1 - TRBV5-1 CASSLEGGATYNEQFF TGCGCCAGCAGCTTGGAGGGGGGGGCCACCTACAATGAGCAGTTCTTC
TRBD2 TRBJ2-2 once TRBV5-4 CASSFGGGNTGELFF TGTGCCAGCAGCTTCGGCGGGGGGAACACCGGGGAGCTGTTTTTT
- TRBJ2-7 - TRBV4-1 CASSLATGHSYEQYF TGCGCCAGCAGCCTAGCTACGGGACACTCCTACGAGCAGTACTTC
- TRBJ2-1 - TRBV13 CATAGQGGYNEQFF TGTGCCACCGCGGGGCAGGGCGGCTACAATGAGCAGTTCTTC
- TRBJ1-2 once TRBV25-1 CASSRQPNYGYTF TGTGCCAGCAGTCGACAGCCTAACTATGGCTACACCTTC
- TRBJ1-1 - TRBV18 CASSRGWDTEAFF TGTGCCAGCTCACGCGGCTGGGACACTGAAGCTTTCTTT
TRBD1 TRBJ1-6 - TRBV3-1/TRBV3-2 CASSLLITGTGSSPLHF TGTGCCAGCAGCCTTCTGATTACCGGGACAGGCAGTTCACCCCTCCACTTT
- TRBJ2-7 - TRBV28 CASSRQHSYEQYF TGTGCCAGCAGCCGACAGCACTCCTACGAGCAGTACTTC
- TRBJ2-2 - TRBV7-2 CASSFGFGELFF TGTGCCAGCAGTTTTGGCTTCGGGGAGCTGTTTTTT
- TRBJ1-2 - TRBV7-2 CASSWNGLNGYTF TGTGCCAGCAGCTGGAATGGACTGAACGGCTACACCTTC
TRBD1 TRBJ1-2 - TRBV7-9 CASSRTGGTRGYTF TGTGCCAGCAGCAGGACAGGGGGTACGAGGGGCTACACCTTC
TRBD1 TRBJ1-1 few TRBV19 CATRTGRLNTEAFF TGTGCCACTAGGACAGGACGATTGAACACTGAAGCTTTCTTT
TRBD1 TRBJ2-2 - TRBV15 CATTRGGTGSGELFF TGTGCCACTACTCGGGGCGGGACAGGTTCCGGGGAGCTGTTTTTT
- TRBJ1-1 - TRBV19 CASGPVRRDTEAFF TGTGCCAGTGGGCCCGTCAGGCGCGACACTGAAGCTTTCTTT
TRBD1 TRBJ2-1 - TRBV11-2 CASSSIQGAGDEQFF TGTGCCAGCAGCTCCATACAGGGGGCTGGGGATGAGCAGTTCTTC
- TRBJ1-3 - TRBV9 CASSPTGEGNTIYF TGTGCCAGCAGCCCTACCGGGGAGGGAAACACCATATATTTT
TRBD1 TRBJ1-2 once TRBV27 CASSSRGRDGYTF TGTGCCAGCAGTTCCAGGGGGCGAGATGGCTACACCTTC
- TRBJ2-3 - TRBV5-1 CASSFELTTDTQYF TGCGCCAGCAGCTTCGAACTTACCACAGATACGCAGTATTTT
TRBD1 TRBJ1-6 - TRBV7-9 CASSFKGQGLSSYNSPLHF TGTGCCAGCAGCTTCAAGGGACAGGGCTTGAGCTCCTATAATTCACCCCTCCACTTT